This T cell receptor (beta chain) comes out of a study of blood T cell repertoires in COVID-19. Clones were sequenced by immunoSEQ multiplex PCR, and TCRdb holds only the in-frame ones, with some missing. The data show approximately 500,000 clones, around 85% seen once. Germline V lookup: CDR1 LGHDT, CDR2 YNNKEL (reference sequence). V lost 0 bases, J lost 5 bases, and 10 bases lay in between. The CDR3 is made up of 14 amino acids. The specimen sequenced was peripheral blood. This chain joins TRBV3-1 (or the pseudogene TRBV3-2) and TRBJ1-1; possibly TRBD1 for D (6 bases). This TCR was sampled from a human donor in a cohort sampled during active COVID-19. For the CDR3, the DNA is TGTGCCAGCAGCCAAGATCCCAGGGGTACTGAAGCTTTCTTT. Encoded protein: CASSQDPRGTEAFF.